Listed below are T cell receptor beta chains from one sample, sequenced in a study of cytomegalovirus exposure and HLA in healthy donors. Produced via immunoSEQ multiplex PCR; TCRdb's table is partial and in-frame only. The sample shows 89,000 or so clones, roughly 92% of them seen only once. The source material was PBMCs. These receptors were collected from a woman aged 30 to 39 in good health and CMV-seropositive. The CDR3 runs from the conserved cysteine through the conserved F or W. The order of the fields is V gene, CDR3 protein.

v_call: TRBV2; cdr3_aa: CASNPYPGQGRNYGYTF
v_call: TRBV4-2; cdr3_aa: CASSQEGTLSSGNTIYF
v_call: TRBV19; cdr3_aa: CASSFDRGNQPQHF
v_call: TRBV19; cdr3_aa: CASMSRASYGYTF
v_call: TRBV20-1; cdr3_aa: CSARDFEEQFF
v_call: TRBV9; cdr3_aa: CASSSRLAGGTDTQYF
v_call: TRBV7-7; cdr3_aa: CASSFRTDTEAFF
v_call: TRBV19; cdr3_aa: CASSTSPSSYEQYF
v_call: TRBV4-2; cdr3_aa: CASSQDIWEQIFNYGYTF
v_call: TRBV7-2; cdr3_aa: CASSLAGAGEKLFF
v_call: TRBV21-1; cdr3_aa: CASSMPGTGENQPQHF
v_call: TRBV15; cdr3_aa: CATSSTRFSPRPFF
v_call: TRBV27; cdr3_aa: CASSLRLAGLSGELFF
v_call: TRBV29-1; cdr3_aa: CSVEGGQIGNTIYF
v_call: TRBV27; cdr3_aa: CASSPQPGLPYNEQFF
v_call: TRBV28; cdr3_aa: CATAGRGNEQYF
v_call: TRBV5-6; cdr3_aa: CASSLSGVSTQYF
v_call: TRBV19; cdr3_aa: CASSHRGRAIQPQHF
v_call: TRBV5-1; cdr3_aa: CASSFGTLDQPQHF
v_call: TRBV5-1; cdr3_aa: CASSLDSRTDTQYF
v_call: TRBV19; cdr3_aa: CASSIRPSGSLINEQFF
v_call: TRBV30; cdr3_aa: CAWSVKGGGQPQHF
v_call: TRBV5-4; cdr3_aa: CASSAARASGSSLLNEQFF
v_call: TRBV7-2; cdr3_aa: CASSQGTHSYQPQHF
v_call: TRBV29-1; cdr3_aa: CSVDRESSYEQYF
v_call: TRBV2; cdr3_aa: CASTSQGDSTDTQYF
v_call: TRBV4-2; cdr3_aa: CASSQKSSGLAGDNEQFF
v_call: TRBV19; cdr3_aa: CASSILLSSYNEQFF
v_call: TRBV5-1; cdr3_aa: CASSLTPQGAPGELFF
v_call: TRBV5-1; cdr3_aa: CARPYEHSGSSYNEQFF
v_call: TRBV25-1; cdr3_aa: CASSETGLNQPQHF
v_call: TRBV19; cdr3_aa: CASSHTGVGAEAFF
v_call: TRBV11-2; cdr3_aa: CASSLDRYLTGEQYF
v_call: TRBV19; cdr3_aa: CASSKIQGAGRYNEQFF
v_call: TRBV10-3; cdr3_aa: CAISGGGPSNTGELFF
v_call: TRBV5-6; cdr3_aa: CASSSLAGLPEQYF
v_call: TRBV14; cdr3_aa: CASSPDSGTAYTDTQYF
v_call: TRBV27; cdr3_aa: CASSLQGRTEAFF
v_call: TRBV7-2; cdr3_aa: CASSLGVGQGANVLTF
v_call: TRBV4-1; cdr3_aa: CASSQLDTGITYEQYF